The clone carrying this T cell receptor (beta chain) was picked up one time. Assay: immunoSEQ multiplex PCR; the TCRdb copy retains only in-frame clones and omits some. Of about 120,000 clones listed, 75% to 90% are singletons. The sample is drawn from a study of blood T cell repertoires in COVID-19. The germline V gene has CDR1 GTSNPN and CDR2 SVGIG (reference sequence). The CDR3 has 14 residues. V was clipped by 5 bases and J by 4 bases, with 16 bases between them. The clonotype was recovered from a man aged 65 to 79 with acute or convalescent COVID-19. Sequenced: peripheral blood. The J gene is TRBJ2-3, the V gene TRBV30, with no clear D. DNA of the CDR3: TGTGCCTGGCGGAACCTTAGGAGCGCAGATACGCAGTATTTT. It yields the protein CAWRNLRSADTQYF.